The 23 T cell receptor beta chains reported below all come from one sample, sequenced in a study of T cell changes during pregnancy in multiple sclerosis. TCRdb's copy holds only in-frame clones and misses some; the assay was immunoSEQ multiplex PCR. The sample contains around 50,000 clones, about 93% of which appear only once. This sample comprised CD4+ T cells from peripheral blood mononuclear cells, obtained after pregnancy. Receptors were obtained from a female donor in good health, enrolled as a control in a pregnancy study.

The CDR3 is CASSATAGSSTDTQYF. CDR3 DNA sequence: TGTGCCAGCAGTGCCACAGCGGGATCTAGCACAGATACGCAGTATTTT. V gene TRBV6-4 combines with J gene TRBJ2-3; 7 bases are shared with TRBD2. V was pared by 4 bases and J by 0 bases, with 7 bases of the junction left unmatched. Germline V lookup: CDR1 MRHNA, CDR2 SNTAGT. There are 16 residues in the CDR3.

The chain employs TRBV9 and TRBJ2-1; D is possibly TRBD2 (5 bases). The V end lost 0 bases, the J end lost 0 bases, and 10 bases lay between the germline ends. Looked up from germline, CDR1 is SGDLS and CDR2 is YYNGEE. CDR3 size: 16 residues. CDR3 amino acids: CASSVGGLTSYNEQFF. In DNA, the CDR3 is TGTGCCAGCAGCGTAGGCGGACTGACCTCCTACAATGAGCAGTTCTTC.

The chain is built from TRBV5-4 and TRBJ2-1, with 14 bases lining up with TRBD2. The trim removed 4 bases at V and 10 bases at J, leaving 7 bases unmatched. CDR1 and CDR2 (germline): SGHNT, YYREEE (reference sequence). This CDR3 spans 15 amino acids. CDR3 loop: CASSLGTSGRGEQFF. DNA of the CDR3: TGTGCCAGCAGCCTGGGGACTAGCGGGAGAGGAGAGCAGTTCTTC.

This chain connects TRBV10-2 to TRBJ2-3, with TRBD2 matching 10 bases. V gave up 11 bases and J gave up 0 bases; unmatched junction bases: 17. The CDR3 runs 18 residues. Germline V gene sequence: CDR1 WSHSY, CDR2 SAAADI. CDR3 sequence reads: CAARTLAGEVTSTDTQYF. CDR3 bases: TGCGCCGCAAGAACCCTAGCGGGGGAAGTCACTAGCACAGATACGCAGTATTTT.

The chain joins TRBV19 to TRBJ1-5, with D unclear. The CDR3 is 16 amino acids. The V end lost 5 bases, the J end lost 7 bases, and 21 bases lay between the germline ends. Germline values: CDR1 LNHDA, CDR2 SQIVND (reference sequence). The CDR3 sequence is CASSPRSSLYGQPQHF. The CDR3 coding sequence is TGTGCCAGTAGTCCCCGGAGTTCGTTATACGGGCAGCCCCAGCATTTT.

The chain is built from TRBV29-1 and TRBJ1-1, with D perhaps TRBD1 (6 bases). The CDR3 is made up of 13 amino acids. Germline CDR1 reads SQVTM; CDR2 reads ANQGSEA. V shed 3 bases and J shed 0 bases, with 8 bases lying between them. CDR3 nucleotides: TGCAGCGTTGACAGGGGTCTGAACACTGAAGCTTTCTTT. Residues: CSVDRGLNTEAFF.

This chain connects TRBV10-3 to TRBJ2-5; 9 bases align to TRBD1. Germline CDR1 ENHRY, CDR2 SYGVKD. The CDR3 is made up of 14 amino acids. Germline trimming cut 6 bases from V and 3 bases from J; bases unmatched to any gene: 5. The CDR3 here is CAIRTGTGKETQYF. The CDR3 nucleotides are TGTGCCATCAGGACCGGGACAGGGAAAGAGACCCAGTACTTC.

Written as DNA, the CDR3 is TGTGCCAGCAGTGAAGAGAGGCAGTACGAGCAGTACTTC. Protein sequence: CASSEERQYEQYF. The rearrangement links TRBV6-1 to TRBJ2-7; D uncertain. There are 13 residues in the CDR3. The V gene's germline CDR1 is MNHNS and CDR2 SASEGT. Trimming took 1 base from V and 4 from J, leaving 8 bases between them.

The chain recombines TRBV4-2 with TRBJ1-1; 9 nucleotides agree with TRBD1. Germline-derived CDR1 and CDR2 are LGHNA and YNFKEQ. V gave up 3 bases and J gave up 7 bases; unmatched junction bases: 12. The CDR3 covers 16 residues. The CDR3 DNA follows: TGTGCCAGCAGCCACCCCCCGGGACAGGGAATATTTGAAGCTTTCTTT. It codes for CASSHPPGQGIFEAFF.

The rearrangement uses TRBV5-4 and TRBJ2-5; D is uncertain. This CDR3 spans 14 amino acids. Germline CDR1 reads SGHNT; CDR2 reads YYREEE (reference sequence). V was trimmed by 5 bases and J by 0 bases, leaving 11 bases between them. CDR3 sequence reads: CASSYDTDQETQYF. CDR3 sequence (DNA): TGTGCCAGCAGTTACGACACTGACCAAGAGACCCAGTACTTC.

This clone appeared a single time. The chain employs TRBV27 and TRBJ1-1, with D maybe TRBD1 (5 bases). V shed 3 bases and J shed 4 bases, with 21 bases lying between them. The CDR3 consists of 17 residues. The germline V gene has CDR1 MNHEY and CDR2 SMNVEV (reference sequence). This chain's CDR3 is CASSFPLGGGRGTEAFF. The CDR3 nucleotides read TGTGCCAGCAGTTTTCCTTTAGGCGGGGGACGCGGCACTGAAGCTTTCTTT.

V and J are TRBV6-5 and TRBJ2-7, with TRBD2 identical over 13 bases. The CDR3 length is 16 residues. Germline CDR1 and CDR2: MNHEY and SVGAGI. The trim removed 4 bases at V and 4 bases at J, leaving 7 bases unmatched. The chain's CDR3 is CASSLGLAGVTYEQYF. CDR3 in DNA: TGTGCCAGCAGTTTAGGACTAGCGGGGGTGACGTACGAGCAGTACTTC.

The rearrangement joins TRBV18 to TRBJ1-1; 7 bases map to TRBD1. The V gene's germline CDR1 is KGHSH and CDR2 LQKENI. The CDR3 has 13 residues. The trim removed 4 bases at V and 3 bases at J, leaving 2 bases unmatched. The CDR3 DNA follows: TGTGCCAGCTCACTCCAGGGGGACACTGAAGCTTTCTTT. This encodes CASSLQGDTEAFF.

This sequence joins TRBV29-1 and TRBJ2-7, with 9 bases fitting TRBD1. The CDR3 runs to 11 residues. V gave up 7 bases and J gave up 10 bases; unmatched junction bases: 8. The germline gives CDR1 SQVTM, CDR2 ANQGSEA. The CDR3 sequence is CSAADRGNQYF. The CDR3 coding sequence is TGCAGCGCCGCTGACAGGGGGAATCAGTACTTC.

This clone was seen only a few times. The chain carries TRBV18 and TRBJ1-2; 7 bases agree with TRBD1. Germline CDR1 KGHSH, CDR2 LQKENI. The trim removed 5 bases at V and 4 bases at J, leaving 7 bases unmatched. The CDR3 is 14 residues long. CDR3 sequence: CASSRTGESYGYTF. The DNA for the CDR3 is TGTGCCAGCTCAAGAACAGGGGAATCCTATGGCTACACCTTC.

The rearrangement joins TRBV10-3 to TRBJ1-2; TRBD1 agrees at 9 bases. Germline CDR1 and CDR2: ENHRY and SYGVKD. With 8 bases clipped from V and 5 bases from J, the junction kept 18 bases outside the gene matches. The CDR3 length is 17 residues. CDR3 loop: CAIGIPPGQGGSYGYTF. The CDR3, as DNA: TGTGCCATCGGCATTCCACCGGGACAGGGAGGGTCTTATGGCTACACCTTC.

V usage is TRBV2 and J usage is TRBJ2-4; tentatively, D is TRBD1 (6 bases). Germline V gives CDR1 SNHLY, CDR2 FYNNEI. V gave up 2 bases and J gave up 0 bases, with 17 bases separating them. This CDR3 region has 18 residues. CDR3 protein: CASSELLVDRLAKNIQYF. The CDR3, as DNA: TGTGCCAGCAGTGAACTGTTGGTGGACAGACTAGCCAAAAACATTCAGTACTTC.

The chain carries TRBV28 and TRBJ2-2; 8 positions match TRBD2. V was clipped by 7 bases and J by 5 bases; unmatched bases: 12. Germline CDR1 reads MDHEN; CDR2 reads SYDVKM. CDR3 length equals 16 residues. The CDR3 reads CASNSGGVPGTGELFF. CDR3 in DNA: TGTGCCAGCAATTCGGGGGGGGTCCCGGGAACCGGGGAGCTGTTTTTT.

As to this clone: Sequence at one end of the junction differs from germline and may be a read error. The CDR3 DNA reads as TGCGCCAGCAACCAAGGCTTCAGAGGTGACTATGGCTACACCTTC. Amino acids: CASNQGFRGDYGYTF. The chain links TRBV4-1 to TRBJ1-2, with D unclear. Germline V gene sequence: CDR1 MGHRA, CDR2 YSYEKL. This CDR3 has 15 residues.

The chain recombines TRBV19 with TRBJ2-7; D remains ambiguous. V was shortened by 0 bases and J by 0 bases, with 6 bases between the two germline ends. CDR1 is LNHDA, CDR2 SQIVND, per germline (reference sequence). This CDR3 comprises 14 residues. The CDR3 nucleotides are TGTGCCAGTAGTATAGAAGGCGGCTCCTACGAGCAGTACTTC. It translates to CASSIEGGSYEQYF.

This rearrangement joins TRBV11-3 to TRBJ2-7; D gene ambiguous. From germline, CDR1 is SGHNT and CDR2 YENEEA. V lost 1 base and J 6 bases, leaving 7 bases between the germline ends. The CDR3 loop spans 12 amino acids. The CDR3 loop is CASSLGLSEQYF. In DNA, the CDR3 is TGTGCCAGCAGCTTAGGTTTGAGCGAGCAGTACTTC.

The chain uses TRBV7-8 and TRBJ1-5; D may be TRBD1 (5 bases). The CDR3 runs 14 residues. CDR1 and CDR2 (germline): SGHVS, FQNEAQ. V was clipped by 3 bases and J by 4 bases, with 10 bases between them. CDR3 nucleotides: TGTGCCAGCAGCTTCGCCCGGGGGAATCAGCCCCAGCATTTT. It specifies CASSFARGNQPQHF.

The chain employs TRBV2 and TRBJ2-3, with D possibly matching TRBD1 (5 bases). V was cut by 7 bases and J by 3 bases, with 11 bases left in between. The germline CDR1 and CDR2 sequences are SNHLY and FYNNEI. The CDR3 totals 13 residues. This CDR3 reads CASIREFTDTQYF. The CDR3 nucleotides read TGTGCCAGCATCAGGGAATTTACAGATACGCAGTATTTT.